This T cell receptor beta chain was recorded in a study of blood T cells in healthy people across ages. A remark on this clonotype: Its antigen is unidentified.

Donor samples were obtained from healthy Caucasian individuals from Russia, aged roughly 6 to 95. Every sample yielded at least 6 million isolated PBMCs. It was with a sample-barcoded 5' primer and a J-beta primer mix that a second PCR of roughly 6 to 11 cycles was run. TCRdb fed the 5' RACE reads into MiXCR, producing one record per CDR3 protein. The sample includes about a million distinct CDR3 sequences, about two fifths of them seen just once. Study-level results: Among T cells, TCR beta diversity per million cells dropped roughly linearly as age rose.

Germline V gene sequence: CDR1 LGHNA, CDR2 YSLEER. This CDR3 is 16 amino acids long. The trim removed 0 bases at V and 1 base at J, leaving 3 bases unmatched. The origin of this receptor is a man aged 18 to 30 in good health. Material for sequencing was blood. The V call is TRBV4-3, the J call TRBJ2-1; 7 bases fit TRBD1. The CDR3 protein is CASSQDVRGSYNEQFF. Written as DNA, the CDR3 is TGCGCCAGCAGCCAAGATGTCAGGGGGTCCTACAATGAGCAGTTCTTC.